This passage covers 8 T cell receptor beta chains from one sample sequenced in a study of monozygotic twins with inflammatory bowel disease (dated by TCRdb to the late 2010s). Libraries came from 5' RACE. Sequencing was carried out with an Illumina HiSeq 2500. One entry per CDR3 protein sequence results from the TCRdb reprocessing of the reads, with DNA left out. The sample's own table lists fewer than 400,000 distinct CDR3 sequences. Jointly, the top ten make up over 5.5% of the sample. Sequenced input: blood. Receptors were obtained from a human donor with ulcerative colitis or Crohn's disease, or a healthy co-twin of an affected twin (not recorded which).

This chain uses TRBV6-1 with TRBJ1-6; the TRBD1 assignment by TCRdb is unverifiable without DNA. This CDR3 is built from 15 residues. CDR1 is MNHNS and CDR2 is SASEGT in the germline V gene. The CDR3 sequence: CAIHFDRGLSSPLHF.

The rearrangement uses TRBV7-8 and TRBJ1-1; the TCRdb call, TRBD1, lacks DNA for checking. The CDR3 loop spans 16 amino acids. The germline gives CDR1 SGHVS, CDR2 FQNEAQ. The CDR3 protein is CASSPRRGQLNPEAFF.

V usage is TRBV20-1 and J usage is TRBJ2-7; TCRdb selects TRBD2, and the lack of DNA leaves this call unchecked. This CDR3 spans 14 amino acids. Germline lookup yields CDR1 DFQATT and CDR2 SNEGSKA (reference sequence). CDR3 in amino acids: CSARTSGSLYEQYF.

The chain uses TRBV12-3 or TRBV12-4 and TRBJ2-1. CDR3 length equals 15 residues. The chain's CDR3 is CASSLARRSYNEQFF.

This chain links TRBV7-9 with TRBJ2-7. The CDR3 runs to 11 residues. Germline V gives CDR1 SEHNR, CDR2 FQNEAQ (reference sequence). The CDR3: CATRFPYEQYF.

The rearrangement uses TRBV7-9 and TRBJ2-1; no DNA is available, so the TRBD1 call from TCRdb remains unchecked. The CDR3 covers 16 residues. Per germline, CDR1 SEHNR and CDR2 FQNEAQ (reference sequence). CDR3 protein: CASRRAGGAFIHEQFF.

The rearrangement links TRBV20-1 to TRBJ2-1; the TRBD2 assignment by TCRdb is unverifiable without DNA. CDR3 length: 15 residues. Germline V gene sequence: CDR1 DFQATT, CDR2 SNEGSKA (reference sequence). CDR3 amino acids: CSARLGTSGWNEQFF.

CDR3 amino acids: CASSQEFGRDYEQYF. V gene TRBV4-3 combines with J gene TRBJ2-7; TCRdb names TRBD2, which stays unverified in the absence of DNA. CDR1 and CDR2 from the germline V gene are LGHNA and YSLEER. The CDR3 is made up of 15 amino acids.